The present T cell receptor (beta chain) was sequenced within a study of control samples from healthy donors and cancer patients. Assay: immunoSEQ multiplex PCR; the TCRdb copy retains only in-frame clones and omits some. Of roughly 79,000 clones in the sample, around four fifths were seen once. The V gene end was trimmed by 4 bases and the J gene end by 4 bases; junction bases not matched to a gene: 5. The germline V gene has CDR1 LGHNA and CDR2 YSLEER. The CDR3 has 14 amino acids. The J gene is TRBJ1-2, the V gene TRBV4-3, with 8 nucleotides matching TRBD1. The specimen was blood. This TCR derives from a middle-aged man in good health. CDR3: CASSPDRVFYGYTF. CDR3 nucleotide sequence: TGCGCCAGCAGCCCGGACAGGGTATTCTATGGCTACACCTTC.